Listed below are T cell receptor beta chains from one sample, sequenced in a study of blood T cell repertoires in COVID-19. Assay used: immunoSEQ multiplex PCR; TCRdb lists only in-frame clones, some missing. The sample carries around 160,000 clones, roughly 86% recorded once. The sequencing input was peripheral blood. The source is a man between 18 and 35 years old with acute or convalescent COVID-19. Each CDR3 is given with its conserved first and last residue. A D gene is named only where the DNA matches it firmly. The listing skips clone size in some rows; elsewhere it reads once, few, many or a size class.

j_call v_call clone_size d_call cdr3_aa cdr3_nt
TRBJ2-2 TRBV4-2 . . CASSKGAGGSTGELFF TGTGCCAGCAGCAAAGGGGCAGGGGGGAGCACCGGGGAGCTGTTTTTT
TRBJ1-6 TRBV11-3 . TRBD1 CARATGAFFSPLHF TGTGCCAGGGCAACAGGGGCCTTTTTCTCACCCCTCCACTTT
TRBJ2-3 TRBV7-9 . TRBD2 CASSLERLASLTDTQYF TGTGCCAGCAGCTTAGAGAGACTAGCGTCCCTCACAGATACGCAGTATTTT
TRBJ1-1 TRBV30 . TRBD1 CAWSHPGQRFLNTEAFF TGTGCCTGGAGTCACCCGGGACAGAGATTTTTGAACACTGAAGCTTTCTTT
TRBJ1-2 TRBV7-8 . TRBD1 CASSRTGGSNYGYTF TGTGCCAGCAGCCGAACAGGGGGTAGTAACTATGGCTACACCTTC
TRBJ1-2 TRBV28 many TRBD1 CASRRDRVFGYTF TGTGCCAGCAGAAGGGACAGGGTGTTTGGCTACACCTTC
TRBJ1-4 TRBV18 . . CASSPGAANEKLFF TGTGCCAGCTCACCAGGGGCAGCTAATGAAAAACTGTTTTTT
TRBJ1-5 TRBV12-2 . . CASRLAVRNSNQPQHF TGTGCAAGTCGCTTAGCAGTCAGGAATAGCAATCAGCCCCAGCATTTT
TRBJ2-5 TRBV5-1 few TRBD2 CASSLTSGGTQETQYF TGCGCCAGCAGCTTAACTAGCGGGGGCACGCAAGAGACCCAGTACTTC
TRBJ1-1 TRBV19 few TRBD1 CASTTTGGLSFF TGTGCCAGTACCACCACAGGGGGCCTGTCTTTCTTT
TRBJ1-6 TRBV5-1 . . CASSSDTEYNSPLHF TGCGCCAGCAGCTCGGACACAGAATATAATTCACCCCTCCACTTT
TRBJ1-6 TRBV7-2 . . CASSLDGGSPLHF TGTGCCAGCAGCTTAGACGGCGGTTCACCCCTCCACTTT
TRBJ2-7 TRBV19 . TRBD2 CASRIHGGASYEQYF TGTGCCAGTAGAATCCACGGGGGGGCATCGTACGAGCAGTACTTC
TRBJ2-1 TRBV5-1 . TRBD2 CASSLGLADSDEQFF TGCGCCAGCAGCCTTGGACTAGCGGACAGCGATGAGCAGTTCTTC
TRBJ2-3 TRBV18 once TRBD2 CASSPLAGSTDTQYF TGTGCCAGCTCACCTCTAGCGGGTAGCACAGATACGCAGTATTTT
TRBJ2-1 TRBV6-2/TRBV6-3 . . CASSPGFYNEQFF TGTGCCAGCAGCCCCGGTTTTTACAATGAGCAGTTCTTC
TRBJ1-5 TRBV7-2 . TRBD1 CASSYGQGNSNQPQHF TGTGCCAGCAGCTACGGACAGGGGAATAGCAATCAGCCCCAGCATTTT
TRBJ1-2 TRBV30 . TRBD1 CAWRGTGANYGYTF TGTGCCTGGAGGGGGACAGGAGCGAACTATGGCTACACCTTC
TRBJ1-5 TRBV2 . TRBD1 CASKGQGALINQPQHF TGTGCCAGCAAGGGACAGGGGGCTCTTATCAATCAGCCCCAGCATTTT
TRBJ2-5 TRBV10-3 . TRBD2 CAISQGLAGGETQYF TGTGCCATCAGCCAGGGACTAGCGGGGGGGGAGACCCAGTACTTC
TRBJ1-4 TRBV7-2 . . CASSPGIARVTNEKLFF TGTGCCAGCAGCCCTGGGATAGCCAGGGTGACAAATGAAAAACTGTTTTTT
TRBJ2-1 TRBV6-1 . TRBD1 CASSGAGGPPVGNEQFF TGTGCCAGCAGTGGGGCAGGGGGCCCACCAGTAGGCAATGAGCAGTTCTTC
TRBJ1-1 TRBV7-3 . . CASSLRGVNTEAFF TGTGCCAGCAGCTTAAGGGGGGTGAACACTGAAGCTTTCTTT
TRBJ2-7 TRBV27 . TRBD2 CASSLLAGETYEQYF TGTGCCAGCAGTTTACTAGCGGGGGAGACCTACGAGCAGTACTTC
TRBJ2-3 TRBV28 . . CASRRSYTDTQYF TGTGCCAGCAGGAGGTCTTACACAGATACGCAGTATTTT
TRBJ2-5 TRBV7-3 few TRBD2 CASSPSGGGQETQYF TGTGCCAGCAGCCCATCGGGGGGAGGACAAGAGACCCAGTACTTC
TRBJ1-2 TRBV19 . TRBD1 CASSIASRGMDYGYTF TGTGCCAGTAGTATAGCGAGCAGGGGGATGGACTATGGCTACACCTTC
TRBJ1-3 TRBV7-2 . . CASSLTRDSGNTIYF TGTGCCAGCAGCTTGACACGAGACTCTGGAAACACCATATATTTT
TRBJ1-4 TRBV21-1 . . CASSPRPGQGSEKLFF TGTGCCAGCAGCCCCCGACCAGGACAGGGATCAGAAAAACTGTTTTTT
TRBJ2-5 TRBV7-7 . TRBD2 CASSLGVERGVQETQYF TGTGCCAGCAGCTTAGGTGTCGAGCGGGGGGTTCAAGAGACCCAGTACTTC
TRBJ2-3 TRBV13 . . CASSLGAGRTDTQYF TGTGCCAGCAGCTTAGGGGCAGGGCGCACAGATACGCAGTATTTT
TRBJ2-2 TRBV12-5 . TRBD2 CASGLVHGLLSGGNTGELFF TGTGCTAGTGGTTTGGTACACGGACTCCTTAGCGGGGGGAACACCGGGGAGCTGTTTTTT
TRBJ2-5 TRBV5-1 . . CASSPGDSQETQYF TGCGCCAGCAGCCCCGGGGACTCACAAGAGACCCAGTACTTC
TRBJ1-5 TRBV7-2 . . CASSLKTPQPQHF TGTGCCAGCAGCTTAAAAACTCCACAGCCCCAGCATTTT
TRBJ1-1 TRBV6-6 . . CASSYSVRGGNTEAFF TGTGCCAGCAGTTACTCGGTCCGGGGGGGGAACACTGAAGCTTTCTTT
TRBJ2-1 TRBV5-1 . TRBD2 CASSPTASGGAGNEQFF TGCGCCAGCAGCCCCACCGCTAGCGGGGGGGCAGGAAATGAGCAGTTCTTC
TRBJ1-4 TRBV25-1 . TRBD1 CASSDSIQGISEKLFF TGTGCCAGCAGTGACTCGATACAGGGGATTAGCGAAAAACTGTTTTTT
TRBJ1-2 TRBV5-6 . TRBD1 CASSFLEGGHYGYTF TGTGCCAGCAGCTTCTTGGAAGGGGGCCACTATGGCTACACCTTC
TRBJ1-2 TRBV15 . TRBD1 CATSRDIGTGSSYGYTF TGTGCCACCAGCAGAGATATAGGGACAGGGTCTTCCTATGGCTACACCTTC
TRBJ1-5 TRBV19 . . CASSIGANSNQPQHF TGTGCCAGTAGTATAGGCGCTAATAGCAATCAGCCCCAGCATTTT
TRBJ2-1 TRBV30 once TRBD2 CAWRAGGTTFYNEQFF TGTGCCTGGAGAGCGGGGGGCACCACGTTCTACAATGAGCAGTTCTTC
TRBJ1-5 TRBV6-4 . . CASSDSKLGRWPQHF TGTGCCAGCAGTGACTCGAAACTGGGCCGGTGGCCCCAGCATTTT